The text below deals with one TCR beta chain. Its antigen remains unidentified. These data originate in a study of identifying expanded T cells in peripheral blood. Healthy donors had no documented immune events, such as infections, while sampled. This CDR3 spans 15 amino acids. V lost 0 bases and J lost 8; bases outside the gene matches: 9. CDR1 is LGHNA and CDR2 is YSLEER in the germline V gene. General study findings and limits: Differentially abundant clones: roughly 1.3 between replicates, 16.4 at around 2 weeks, 19 to 20 at four. Across healthy donors, higher total template counts meant significantly greater approximately two-week count variance.

TCRdb's copy holds only in-frame clones and misses some; the assay was immunoSEQ multiplex PCR. Of about 85,000 clones detected, 88% appear once; the ten largest clones hold about 20%. The genes are TRBV4-3 and TRBJ1-2, with TRBD1 matching 7 bases. The TCR originated in a person aged 18 to 75 in good health. The sample comprised blood. The CDR3, as DNA: TGCGCCAGCAGCCAAGATGTCGGTACAGGGGCGGGCTACACCTTC. It encodes CASSQDVGTGAGYTF.